The 5 T cell receptor beta chains given below trace back to one sample, sequenced in a study of graft-versus-host responses after intestinal transplantation. Graft tissue processing released intraepithelial and lamina propria lymphocytes. Sequenced by immunoSEQ multiplex PCR; TCRdb stores in-frame clones only, minus some. The sample holds under 30,000 clones, around four fifths seen once. Source: ileum tissue, taken 98 days after intestinal transplantation. These receptors were collected from a human patient who received an intestinal transplant, so some T cells may come from the graft donor.

This sequence joins TRBV6-5 and TRBJ2-5; no clear D gene. Trimming cost V 8 bases and J 6 bases, with 19 bases left between them. The CDR3 runs 14 residues. Germline values: CDR1 MNHEY, CDR2 SVGAGI. In DNA, the CDR3 is TGTGCCAGCTCCCTCATGGGTTCAATCAAGACCCAGTACTTC. Protein sequence: CASSLMGSIKTQYF.

J is TRBJ1-4 and V is TRBV13, with D tentatively TRBD1 (6 bases). Germline values: CDR1 PRHDT, CDR2 FYEKMQ (reference sequence). V lost 4 bases and J lost 5, with 11 bases in between. The CDR3 loop spans 14 amino acids. CDR3 sequence reads: CASSSGAGNEKLFF. In DNA form, the CDR3 reads TGTGCCAGCAGCTCAGGGGCTGGGAATGAAAAACTGTTTTTT.

This chain links TRBV7-2 with TRBJ1-2, with 8 bases matching TRBD1. The CDR3 contains 14 residues. Germline CDR1 and CDR2: SGHTA and FQGNSA. The V gene end was trimmed by 5 bases and the J gene end by 7 bases; junction bases not matched to a gene: 9. The DNA for the CDR3 is TGTGCCAGCAGCACCGGGACAGGTCTTAGTGGCTACACCTTC. Translated, it gives CASSTGTGLSGYTF.

This clone was recorded only once. The chain carries TRBV19 and TRBJ1-1, with 8 bases matching TRBD1. The V gene end was trimmed by 10 bases and the J gene end by 2 bases; junction bases not matched to a gene: 6. The CDR3 loop spans 13 amino acids. Germline CDR1 is LNHDA and CDR2 is SQIVND (reference sequence). In DNA form, the CDR3 reads TGTGCCACTTCGACAGGGGTTAACACTGAAGCTTTCTTT. Protein: CATSTGVNTEAFF.

V usage is TRBV18 and J usage is TRBJ1-1; no definite D call. The CDR3 has 14 amino acids. V gave up 6 bases and J gave up 5 bases, with 16 bases separating them. Germline V gene data show CDR1 as KGHSH and CDR2 as LQKENI. In nucleotides, the CDR3 is TGTGCCAGCTCCCCCAATGAAGGGTCTACTGAAGCTTTCTTT. Translation gives CASSPNEGSTEAFF.